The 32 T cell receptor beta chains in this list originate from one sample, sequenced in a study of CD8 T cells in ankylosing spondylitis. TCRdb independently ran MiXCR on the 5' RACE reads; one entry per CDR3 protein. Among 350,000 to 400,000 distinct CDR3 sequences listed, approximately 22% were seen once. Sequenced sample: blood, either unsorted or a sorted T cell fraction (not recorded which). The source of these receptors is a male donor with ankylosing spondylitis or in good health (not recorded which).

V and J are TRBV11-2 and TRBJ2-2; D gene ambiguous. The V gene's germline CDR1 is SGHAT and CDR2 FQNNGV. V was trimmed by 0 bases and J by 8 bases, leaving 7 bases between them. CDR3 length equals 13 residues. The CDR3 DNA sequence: TGTGCCAGCAGCTTAGATGGTTATGGGGAGCTGTTTTTT. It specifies CASSLDGYGELFF.

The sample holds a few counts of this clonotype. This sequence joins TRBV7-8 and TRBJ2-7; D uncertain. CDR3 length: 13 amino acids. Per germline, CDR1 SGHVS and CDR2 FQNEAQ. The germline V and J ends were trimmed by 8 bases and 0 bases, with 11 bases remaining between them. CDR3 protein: CASRSRTSYEQYF. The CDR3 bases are TGTGCCAGCCGATCGCGGACCTCCTACGAGCAGTACTTC. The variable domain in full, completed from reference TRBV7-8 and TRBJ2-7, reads GAGVSQSPRYKVAKRGQDVALRCDPISGHVSLFWYQQALGQGPEFLTYFQNEAQLDKSGLPSDRFFAERPEGSVSTLKIQRTQQEDSAVYLCASRSRTSYEQYFGPGTRLTVT.

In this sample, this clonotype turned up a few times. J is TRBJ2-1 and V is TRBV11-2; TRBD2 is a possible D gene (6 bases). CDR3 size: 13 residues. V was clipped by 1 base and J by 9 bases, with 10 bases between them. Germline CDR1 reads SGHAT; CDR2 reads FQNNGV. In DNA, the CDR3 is TGTGCCAGCAGCTTAGGGTTGGGGGGTGAGCAGTTCTTC. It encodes CASSLGLGGEQFF.

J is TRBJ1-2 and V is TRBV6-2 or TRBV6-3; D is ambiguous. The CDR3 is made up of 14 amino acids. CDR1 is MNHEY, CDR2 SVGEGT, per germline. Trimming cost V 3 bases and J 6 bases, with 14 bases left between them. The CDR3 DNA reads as TGTGCCAGCAGTTATCGGCTGACGACCGATGGCTACACCTTC. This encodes CASSYRLTTDGYTF.

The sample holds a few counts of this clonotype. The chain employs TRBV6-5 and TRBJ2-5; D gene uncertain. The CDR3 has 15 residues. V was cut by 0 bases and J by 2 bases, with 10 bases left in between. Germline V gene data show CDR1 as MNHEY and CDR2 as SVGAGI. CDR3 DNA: TGTGCCAGCAGTTACTCGGCCCTTTTACAAGAGACCCAGTACTTC. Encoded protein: CASSYSALLQETQYF.

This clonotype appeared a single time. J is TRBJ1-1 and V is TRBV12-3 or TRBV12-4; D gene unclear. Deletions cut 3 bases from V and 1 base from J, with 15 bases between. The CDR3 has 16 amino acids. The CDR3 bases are TGTGCCAGCAGTTTTTCTACAGAACCAGAGAACACTGAAGCTTTCTTT. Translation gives CASSFSTEPENTEAFF.

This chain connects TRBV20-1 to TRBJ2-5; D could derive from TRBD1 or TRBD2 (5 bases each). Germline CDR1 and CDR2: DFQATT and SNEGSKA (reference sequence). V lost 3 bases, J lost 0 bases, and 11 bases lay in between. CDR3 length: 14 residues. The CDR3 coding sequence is TGCAGTGCTAGTCCCGAGGGGCACCAAGAGACCCAGTACTTC. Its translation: CSASPEGHQETQYF.

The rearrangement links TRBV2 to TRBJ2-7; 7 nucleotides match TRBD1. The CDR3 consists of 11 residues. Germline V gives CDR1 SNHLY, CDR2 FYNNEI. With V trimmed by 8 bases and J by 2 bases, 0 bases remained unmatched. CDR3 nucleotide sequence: TGTGCCAGCCAGGGGGCCTACGAGCAGTACTTC. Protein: CASQGAYEQYF.

The CDR3 DNA reads as TGTGCCAGCAGCTTAGGGGAGGGCCGGGGCACAGATACGCAGTATTTT. Amino acids: CASSLGEGRGTDTQYF. This chain links TRBV7-2 with TRBJ2-3; 7 nucleotides line up with TRBD2. The V gene's germline CDR1 is SGHTA and CDR2 FQGNSA. With V trimmed by 1 base and J by 1 base, 5 bases remained unmatched. The CDR3 contains 16 residues.

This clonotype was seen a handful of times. CDR3 in DNA: TGCAGTGCTAGAGTGGGTCTAGCGGTACAAGAGACCCAGTACTTC. Translated: CSARVGLAVQETQYF. The chain is built from TRBV20-1 and TRBJ2-5; 7 positions match TRBD2. Germline V gene lookup returns CDR1 DFQATT and CDR2 SNEGSKA (reference sequence). Germline trimming cut 1 base from V and 2 bases from J; bases unmatched to any gene: 7. The length of the CDR3 is 15 residues.

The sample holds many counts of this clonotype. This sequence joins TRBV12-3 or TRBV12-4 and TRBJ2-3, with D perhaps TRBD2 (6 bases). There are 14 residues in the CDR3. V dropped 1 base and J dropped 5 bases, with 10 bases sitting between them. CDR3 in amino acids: CASSLGLEVDTQYF. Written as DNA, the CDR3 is TGTGCCAGCAGTTTAGGACTAGAGGTAGATACGCAGTATTTT.

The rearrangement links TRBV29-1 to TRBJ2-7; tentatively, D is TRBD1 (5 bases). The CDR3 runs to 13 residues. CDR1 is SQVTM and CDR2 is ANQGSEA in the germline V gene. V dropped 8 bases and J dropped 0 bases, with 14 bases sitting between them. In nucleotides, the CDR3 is TGCAGCACCCGAAGGGGCGACTCCTACGAGCAGTACTTC. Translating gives CSTRRGDSYEQYF.

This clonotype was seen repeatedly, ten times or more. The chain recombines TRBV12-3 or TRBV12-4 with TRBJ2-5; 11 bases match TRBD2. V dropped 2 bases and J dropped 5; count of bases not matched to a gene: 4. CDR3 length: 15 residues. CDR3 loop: CASSLNLAGGETQYF. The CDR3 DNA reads TGTGCCAGCAGTTTAAACCTAGCGGGGGGTGAGACCCAGTACTTC.

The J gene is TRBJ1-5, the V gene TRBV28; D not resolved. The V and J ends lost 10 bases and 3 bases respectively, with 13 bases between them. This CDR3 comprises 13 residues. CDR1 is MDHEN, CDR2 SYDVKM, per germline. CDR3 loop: CATSWQNNQPQHF. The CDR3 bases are TGTGCCACGTCGTGGCAGAACAATCAGCCCCAGCATTTT.

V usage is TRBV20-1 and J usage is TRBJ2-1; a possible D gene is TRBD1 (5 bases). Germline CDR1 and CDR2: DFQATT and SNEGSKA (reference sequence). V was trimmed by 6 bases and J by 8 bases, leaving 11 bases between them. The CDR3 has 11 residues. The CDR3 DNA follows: TGCAGTGCCCGATGGGGCGATGAGCAGTTCTTC. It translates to CSARWGDEQFF.

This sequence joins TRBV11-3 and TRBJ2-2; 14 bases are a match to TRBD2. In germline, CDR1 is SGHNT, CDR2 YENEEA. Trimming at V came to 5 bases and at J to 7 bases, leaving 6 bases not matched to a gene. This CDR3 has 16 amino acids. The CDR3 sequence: CASSPRTSGGHGELFF. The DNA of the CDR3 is TGTGCCAGCAGCCCCCGGACTAGCGGGGGGCACGGGGAGCTGTTTTTT.

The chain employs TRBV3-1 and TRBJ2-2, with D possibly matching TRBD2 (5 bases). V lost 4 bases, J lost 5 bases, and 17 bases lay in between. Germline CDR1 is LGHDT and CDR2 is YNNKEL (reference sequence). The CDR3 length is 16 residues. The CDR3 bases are TGTGCCAGCAGCCCACCTCACGGCCGGGAAACCGGGGAGCTGTTTTTT. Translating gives CASSPPHGRETGELFF.

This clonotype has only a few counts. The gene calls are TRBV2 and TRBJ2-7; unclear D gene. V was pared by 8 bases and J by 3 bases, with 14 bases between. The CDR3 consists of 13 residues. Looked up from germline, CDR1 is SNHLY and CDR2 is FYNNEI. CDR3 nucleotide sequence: TGTGCCAGCGCCCAAACTGGGGTCTACGAGCAGTACTTC. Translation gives CASAQTGVYEQYF.

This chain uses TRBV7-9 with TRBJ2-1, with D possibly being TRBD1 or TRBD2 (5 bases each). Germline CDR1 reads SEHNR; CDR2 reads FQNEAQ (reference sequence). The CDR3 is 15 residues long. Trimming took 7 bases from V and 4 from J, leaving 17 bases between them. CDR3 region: CASTSPWGFYNEQFF. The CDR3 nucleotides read TGTGCCAGCACCTCCCCGTGGGGGTTTTACAATGAGCAGTTCTTC.

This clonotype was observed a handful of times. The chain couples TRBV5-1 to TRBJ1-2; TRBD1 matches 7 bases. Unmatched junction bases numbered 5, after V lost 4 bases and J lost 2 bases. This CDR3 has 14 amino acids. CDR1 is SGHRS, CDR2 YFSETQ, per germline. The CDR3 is CASSLGTENYGYTF. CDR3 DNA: TGCGCCAGCAGCCTTGGGACAGAGAACTATGGCTACACCTTC.

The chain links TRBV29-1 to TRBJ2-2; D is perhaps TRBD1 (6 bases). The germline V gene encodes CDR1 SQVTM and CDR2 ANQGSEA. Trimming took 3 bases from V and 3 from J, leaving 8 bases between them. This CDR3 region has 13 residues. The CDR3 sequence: CSVDRGYTGELFF. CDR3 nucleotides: TGCAGCGTTGACAGGGGATACACCGGGGAGCTGTTTTTT.

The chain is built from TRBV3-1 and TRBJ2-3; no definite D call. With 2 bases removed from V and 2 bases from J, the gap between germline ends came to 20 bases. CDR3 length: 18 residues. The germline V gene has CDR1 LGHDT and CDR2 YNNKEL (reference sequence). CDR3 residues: CASSQLGRVLAATDTQYF. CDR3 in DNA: TGTGCCAGCAGCCAACTCGGTAGGGTTCTTGCTGCCACAGATACGCAGTATTTT.

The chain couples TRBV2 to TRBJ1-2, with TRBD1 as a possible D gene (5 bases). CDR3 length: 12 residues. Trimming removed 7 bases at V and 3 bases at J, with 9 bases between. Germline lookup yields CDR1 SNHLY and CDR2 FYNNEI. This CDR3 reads CASKGIHYGYTF. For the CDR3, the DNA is TGTGCCAGCAAGGGGATTCACTATGGCTACACCTTC.

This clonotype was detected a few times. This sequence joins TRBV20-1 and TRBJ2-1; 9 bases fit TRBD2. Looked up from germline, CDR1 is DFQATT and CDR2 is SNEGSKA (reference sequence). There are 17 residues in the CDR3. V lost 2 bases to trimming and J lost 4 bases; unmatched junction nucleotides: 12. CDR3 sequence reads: CSARPDRLAGVYNEQFF. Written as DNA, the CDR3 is TGCAGTGCTAGACCCGACCGCTTAGCGGGGGTTTACAATGAGCAGTTCTTC.

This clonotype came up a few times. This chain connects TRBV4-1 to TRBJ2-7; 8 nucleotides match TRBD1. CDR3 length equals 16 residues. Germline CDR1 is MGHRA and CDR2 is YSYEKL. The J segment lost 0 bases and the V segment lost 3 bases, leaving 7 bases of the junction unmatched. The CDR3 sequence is CASSQETGVSSYEQYF. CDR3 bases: TGCGCCAGCAGCCAGGAGACAGGGGTAAGCTCCTACGAGCAGTACTTC.

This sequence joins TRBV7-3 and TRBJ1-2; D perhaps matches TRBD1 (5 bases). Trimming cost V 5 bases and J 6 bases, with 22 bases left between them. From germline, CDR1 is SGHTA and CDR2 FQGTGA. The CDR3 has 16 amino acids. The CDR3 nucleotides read TGTGCCAGCAGCGTAAATCAGGGAGCCATGGTGGATGGCTACACCTTC. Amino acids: CASSVNQGAMVDGYTF. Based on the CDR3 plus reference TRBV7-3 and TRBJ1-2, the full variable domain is GAGVSQTPSNKVTEKGKYVELRCDPISGHTALYWYRQSLGQGPEFLIYFQGTGAADDSGLPNDRFFAVRPEGSVSTLKIQRTERGDSAVYLCASSVNQGAMVDGYTFGSGTRLTVV.

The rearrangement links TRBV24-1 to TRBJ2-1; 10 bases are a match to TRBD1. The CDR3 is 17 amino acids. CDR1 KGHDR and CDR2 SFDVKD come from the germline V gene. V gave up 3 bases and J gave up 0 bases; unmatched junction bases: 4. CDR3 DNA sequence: TGTGCCACCAGTGATGACAGGGGGCGAAGCTCCTACAATGAGCAGTTCTTC. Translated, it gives CATSDDRGRSSYNEQFF.

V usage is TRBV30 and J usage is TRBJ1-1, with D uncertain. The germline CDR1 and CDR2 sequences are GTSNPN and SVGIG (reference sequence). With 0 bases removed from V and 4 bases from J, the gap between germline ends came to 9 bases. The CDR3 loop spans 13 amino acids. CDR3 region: CAWSVFMGTEAFF. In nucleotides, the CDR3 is TGTGCCTGGAGTGTATTCATGGGCACTGAAGCTTTCTTT.

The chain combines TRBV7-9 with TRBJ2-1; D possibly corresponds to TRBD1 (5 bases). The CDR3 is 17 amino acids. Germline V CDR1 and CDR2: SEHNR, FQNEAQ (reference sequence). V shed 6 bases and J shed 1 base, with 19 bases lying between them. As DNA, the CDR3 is TGTGCCAGCAGGCCAGGGTTTAAGGTGGGATCCTACAATGAGCAGTTCTTC. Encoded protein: CASRPGFKVGSYNEQFF.

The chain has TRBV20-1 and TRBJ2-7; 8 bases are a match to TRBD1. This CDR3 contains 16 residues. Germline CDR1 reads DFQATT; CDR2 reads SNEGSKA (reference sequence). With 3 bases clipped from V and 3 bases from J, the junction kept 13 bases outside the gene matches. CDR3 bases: TGCAGTGCTAGGAACCAGGTCAGGGGGCACGACTACGAGCAGTACTTC. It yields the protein CSARNQVRGHDYEQYF.

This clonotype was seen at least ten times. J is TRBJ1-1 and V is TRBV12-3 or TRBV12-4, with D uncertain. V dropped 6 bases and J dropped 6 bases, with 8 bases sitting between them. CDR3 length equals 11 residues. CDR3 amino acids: CASSHGPEAFF. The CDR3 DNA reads TGTGCCAGCAGCCACGGTCCTGAAGCTTTCTTT.

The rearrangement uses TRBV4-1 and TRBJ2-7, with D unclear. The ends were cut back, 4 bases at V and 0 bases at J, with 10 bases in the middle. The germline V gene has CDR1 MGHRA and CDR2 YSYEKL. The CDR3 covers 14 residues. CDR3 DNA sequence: TGCGCCAGCAGCCTGATCTCCGTCTCCTACGAGCAGTACTTC. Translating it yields CASSLISVSYEQYF.